This record covers a single T cell receptor (beta chain). Its antigen is as yet unknown. Donors were drawn from the approximately 130-subject validation cohort, separate from the approximately 620-subject first cohort. The repertoire was sequenced with immunoSEQ multiplex PCR; TCRdb's copy has only in-frame clones and lacks some. Of about 92,000 clones listed, roughly 92% are singletons. V shed 5 bases, J shed 6 bases, and the junction held 5 bases outside the gene matches. The CDR3 extends over 14 amino acids. CDR1 is KGHSH and CDR2 is LQKENI in the germline V gene. This entry comes from a study of cytomegalovirus exposure and HLA in healthy donors. Study as a whole: Later, an analysis reported that the 120 or so validation repertoires had used the same platform as the roughly 660 first-cohort repertoires. Study-wide points: Associated with cytomegalovirus, according to the listing, were some 150 TCR beta chains. Later, an analysis found that TCR clusters from the first cohort tended to co-occur in the 120 validation repertoires.

This receptor was taken from a woman in her 30s in good health and CMV-seropositive. The V gene is TRBV18, the J gene TRBJ2-2, with TRBD1 matching over 8 bases. Material: PBMCs. The CDR3 region has the DNA TGTGCCAGCTCAACTAAACAGGGGGCCGGGGAGCTGTTTTTT. Translation gives CASSTKQGAGELFF.